This is a list of T cell receptor beta chains from one sample in a study of T cells after yellow fever vaccination. TCRdb ran MiXCR on the 5' RACE reads and lists one entry per CDR3 protein. This sample carries about 340,000 distinct CDR3 sequences, approximately 4.2% of them seen once, and the ten largest clones take less than 25%. The sample consisted of PBMCs, taken 5 days after the yellow fever booster vaccination. Receptors were obtained from a man between 18 and 35 years old who received the YFV17D yellow fever vaccine. Both conserved end residues are part of each CDR3. The order of the fields is clone size, CDR3 length, D gene, V gene, J gene, CDR3 protein, CDR3 DNA. A D gene is named only where the DNA matches it firmly. Clone sizes are given selectively: once, few, many, or a class where the clone is expanded.

size: many; length: 16; D: TRBD2; V: TRBV5-1; J: TRBJ2-6; CDR3: CASSLAGGTGANVLTF; DNA: TGCGCCAGCAGCTTGGCCGGGGGGACTGGGGCCAACGTCCTGACTTTC
size: few; length: 17; D: NA; V: TRBV6-5; J: TRBJ1-4; CDR3: CASSYSPVTATNEKLFF; DNA: TGTGCCAGCAGTTACTCACCCGTCACGGCAACTAATGAAAAACTGTTTTTT
size: many; length: 13; D: NA; V: TRBV29-1; J: TRBJ2-1; CDR3: CSFTASSYNEQFF; DNA: TGCAGTTTTACAGCGAGCTCCTACAATGAGCAGTTCTTC
size: NA; length: 14; D: NA; V: TRBV27; J: TRBJ1-5; CDR3: CASSLSERYQPQHF; DNA: TGTGCCAGCAGTTTATCGGAGCGGTATCAGCCCCAGCATTTT
size: NA; length: 14; D: NA; V: TRBV10-3; J: TRBJ2-7; CDR3: CAISEPFVKYEQYF; DNA: TGTGCCATCAGTGAGCCGTTCGTGAAATACGAGCAGTACTTC
size: few; length: 15; D: TRBD2; V: TRBV20-1; J: TRBJ2-7; CDR3: CSASRAGENLYEQYF; DNA: TGCAGTGCCTCCAGAGCGGGGGAAAATCTCTACGAGCAGTACTTC
size: few; length: 13; D: TRBD1; V: TRBV6-1; J: TRBJ1-5; CDR3: CAGAGQFDQPQHF; DNA: TGTGCCGGGGCGGGACAGTTTGATCAGCCCCAGCATTTT
size: few; length: 15; D: TRBD1; V: TRBV12-3/TRBV12-4; J: TRBJ1-6; CDR3: CASRTGDRGNSPLHF; DNA: TGTGCCAGCCGAACGGGGGACAGGGGTAATTCACCCCTCCACTTT
size: many; length: 15; D: TRBD1; V: TRBV5-1; J: TRBJ2-3; CDR3: CASSFGTASTDTQYF; DNA: TGCGCCAGCAGCTTCGGGACAGCCTCCACAGATACGCAGTATTTT
size: NA; length: 13; D: TRBD1; V: TRBV6-5; J: TRBJ1-2; CDR3: CASGGQGYYGYTF; DNA: TGTGCCAGCGGAGGACAGGGTTACTATGGCTACACCTTC
size: many; length: 16; D: NA; V: TRBV7-6; J: TRBJ2-4; CDR3: CASSSPGTLAKNIQYF; DNA: TGTGCCAGCAGCAGCCCCGGGACACTAGCCAAAAACATTCAGTACTTC
size: few; length: 15; D: TRBD2; V: TRBV7-3; J: TRBJ2-1; CDR3: CASSFTGGQYNEQFF; DNA: TGTGCCAGCAGCTTCACGGGGGGGCAGTACAATGAGCAGTTCTTC
size: NA; length: 14; D: TRBD1; V: TRBV5-5; J: TRBJ2-1; CDR3: CASSSRYEDREQFF; DNA: TGTGCCAGCAGCTCCAGGTATGAGGACAGGGAGCAGTTCTTC
size: many; length: 14; D: NA; V: TRBV2; J: TRBJ1-5; CDR3: CASRGIQGNQPQHF; DNA: TGTGCCAGCAGGGGGATCCAGGGAAATCAGCCCCAGCATTTT
size: NA; length: 14; D: NA; V: TRBV6-5; J: TRBJ1-3; CDR3: CASSGQYPGDTIYF; DNA: TGTGCCAGCAGTGGACAGTACCCGGGAGACACCATATATTTT
size: many; length: 12; D: NA; V: TRBV7-9; J: TRBJ1-1; CDR3: CASSLVVTEAFF; DNA: TGTGCCAGCAGCTTAGTTGTCACTGAAGCTTTCTTT
size: few; length: 13; D: TRBD1; V: TRBV7-9; J: TRBJ1-1; CDR3: CASSQTGETEAFF; DNA: TGTGCCAGCAGCCAGACAGGGGAGACTGAAGCTTTCTTT
size: many; length: 13; D: NA; V: TRBV7-2; J: TRBJ1-5; CDR3: CASTPGGLQPQHF; DNA: TGTGCCAGCACTCCCGGGGGTCTTCAGCCCCAGCATTTT
size: few; length: 18; D: NA; V: TRBV21-1; J: TRBJ1-2; CDR3: CASSKRGLGQRPGYGYTF; DNA: TGTGCCAGCAGCAAAAGGGGGCTAGGACAGCGCCCTGGCTATGGCTACACCTTC
size: many; length: 14; D: TRBD1; V: TRBV11-2; J: TRBJ1-4; CDR3: CASSKGQGNEKLFF; DNA: TGTGCCAGCAGCAAGGGACAGGGTAATGAAAAACTGTTTTTT
size: few; length: 16; D: NA; V: TRBV6-6; J: TRBJ1-1; CDR3: CASAPRDSFMNTEAFF; DNA: TGTGCCAGCGCACCCCGGGACTCCTTCATGAACACTGAAGCTTTCTTT
size: many; length: 15; D: NA; V: TRBV7-2; J: TRBJ2-5; CDR3: CASSPRGQGGETQYF; DNA: TGTGCCAGCAGCCCGAGAGGGCAGGGTGGAGAGACCCAGTACTTC
size: few; length: 18; D: NA; V: TRBV5-5; J: TRBJ1-6; CDR3: CASSLRRLPGGLNSPLHF; DNA: TGTGCCAGCAGCTTGAGAAGGTTACCGGGTGGGCTTAATTCACCCCTCCACTTT
size: NA; length: 11; D: NA; V: TRBV7-8; J: TRBJ1-6; CDR3: CASSSLSPLHF; DNA: TGTGCCAGCAGCTCTCTTTCACCCCTCCACTTT
size: NA; length: 14; D: TRBD1; V: TRBV27; J: TRBJ2-1; CDR3: CASSLGTGYGEQFF; DNA: TGTGCCAGCAGTTTGGGGACAGGGTACGGGGAGCAGTTCTTC
size: many; length: 16; D: TRBD1; V: TRBV5-1; J: TRBJ2-6; CDR3: CASSSDRATGANVLTF; DNA: TGCGCCAGCAGCTCGGACAGGGCAACCGGGGCCAACGTCCTGACTTTC
size: NA; length: 13; D: NA; V: TRBV4-3; J: TRBJ1-1; CDR3: CASSQETRGRAFF; DNA: TGCGCCAGCAGCCAAGAGACGAGGGGTAGGGCTTTCTTT
size: NA; length: 16; D: NA; V: TRBV4-3; J: TRBJ1-1; CDR3: CASSPVGGGGSTEAFF; DNA: TGCGCCAGCAGCCCAGTCGGAGGCGGCGGATCCACTGAAGCTTTCTTT
size: NA; length: 16; D: NA; V: TRBV5-1; J: TRBJ2-1; CDR3: CASSLSLVSGPNEQFF; DNA: TGCGCCAGCAGCTTGTCGCTGGTTAGCGGCCCCAATGAGCAGTTCTTC
size: few; length: 17; D: TRBD2; V: TRBV5-1; J: TRBJ2-3; CDR3: CASSLPTLAGHTDTQYF; DNA: TGCGCCAGCAGCTTGCCCACTCTAGCGGGCCACACAGATACGCAGTATTTT
size: few; length: 15; D: TRBD2; V: TRBV10-3; J: TRBJ2-7; CDR3: CAISDPSGSSYEQYF; DNA: TGTGCCATCAGTGACCCTAGCGGGTCATCCTACGAGCAGTACTTC
size: NA; length: 15; D: TRBD1; V: TRBV5-8; J: TRBJ1-2; CDR3: CASSLGTGFDTGYTF; DNA: TGTGCCAGCAGCCTAGGGACAGGGTTTGATACCGGCTACACCTTC
size: NA; length: 16; D: TRBD1; V: TRBV5-1; J: TRBJ1-6; CDR3: CASSLEPNRGNSPLHF; DNA: TGCGCCAGCAGCTTGGAGCCGAACAGGGGAAATTCACCCCTCCACTTT
size: many; length: 16; D: TRBD2; V: TRBV4-2; J: TRBJ2-4; CDR3: CASSQDLAGGSNIQYF; DNA: TGTGCCAGCAGCCAAGATCTGGCGGGGGGGTCGAACATTCAGTACTTC
size: few; length: 11; D: NA; V: TRBV20-1; J: TRBJ2-1; CDR3: CSARDYNEQFF; DNA: TGCAGTGCTAGGGACTACAATGAGCAGTTCTTC
size: NA; length: 14; D: NA; V: TRBV5-1; J: TRBJ2-1; CDR3: CASSKDSPRNEQFF; DNA: TGCGCCAGCAGCAAGGACAGCCCCCGGAATGAGCAGTTCTTC
size: few; length: 16; D: NA; V: TRBV6-2/TRBV6-3; J: TRBJ2-2; CDR3: CASSYSGISNTGELFF; DNA: TGTGCCAGCAGTTACTCAGGGATCTCGAACACCGGGGAGCTGTTTTTT
size: few; length: 13; D: NA; V: TRBV10-3; J: TRBJ1-2; CDR3: CAIRPGSNYGYTF; DNA: TGTGCCATCAGACCCGGCTCCAACTATGGCTACACCTTC
size: NA; length: 20; D: TRBD1; V: TRBV5-1; J: TRBJ2-3; CDR3: CASSHPSARVGGARTDTQYF; DNA: TGCGCCAGCAGCCACCCTAGTGCACGGGTAGGGGGCGCCCGCACAGATACGCAGTATTTT
size: NA; length: 15; D: NA; V: TRBV12-2; J: TRBJ1-3; CDR3: CASRWTGWPGNTIYF; DNA: TGTGCAAGTCGCTGGACAGGGTGGCCTGGAAACACCATATATTTT